This T cell receptor beta chain was captured by sequencing in a study of graft-versus-host responses after intestinal transplantation (dated by TCRdb to the early 2020s). Regarding the complete study: Multivisceral, liver-intestinal, or isolated intestinal transplants were received by the recipients. Every recipient was given anti-thymocyte globulin induction, then maintenance tacrolimus and steroids for about three years. Graft-versus-host and host-versus-graft alloreactive T cell clones were tracked in the graft, circulation and bone marrow after intestinal transplantation using bulk TCR-beta CDR3 sequencing. To identify alloreactive clones, pre-transplant mixed lymphocyte reaction products were sequenced and then compared with unstimulated pre-transplant donor and recipient T cells. A cohort of some 24 intestinal transplant recipients, including one retransplant, was enrolled, and 3 patients lacking pretransplant specimens were excluded. A peak of at least 4% donor T cells among recipient peripheral blood mononuclear cells was the definition used for donor T cell macrochimerism. Rather than going through the commercial service, samples from a few later patients were sequenced in-house on an Illumina MiSeq and processed with MiXCR. Paper-wide results and their limitations: The conclusions were limited by the relatively low number and heterogeneity of the intestinal transplant patients. In patients with donor T cell macrochimerism, the allografts had high GvH to HvG T cell clonal ratios. Peak levels of circulating GvH clones were associated with declines in HvG clones early after transplant. GvH clones turned up in recipient bone marrow, with some appearing earlier in ileal mucosa or blood, a pattern consistent with an intestinal mucosal origin.

Receptor libraries were prepared by the immunoSEQ multiplex PCR assay. In most patients, genomic DNA was isolated using the Qiagen DNeasy Blood and Tissue Kit and sent frozen to Adaptive Biotechnologies for TCR sequencing. For most patients, high-throughput TCR-beta CDR3 sequencing of genomic DNA was performed by Adaptive Biotechnologies. Regarding the original processing steps: Adaptive's ImmunoSEQ software was the source of the TCR sequencing data for around 20 patients, while a few other patients were processed with MiXCR and VDJtools. CD4 versus CD8 sorting errors were corrected by removing sequences found in both subsets at a frequency ratio below 5:1. CDR3 nucleotide sequences shared between donor and recipient were removed because their origin could not be assigned. At least 2-fold expansion over unstimulated cells and a minimum CFSE-low frequency of 0.002% (template counts) or 0.001% (read counts) were required for clones to be classified as alloreactive. Mappable clones were those detected in sequenced pre-transplant spleen, lymph node, or MLR CFSE-low populations of the donor or recipient. Cumulative frequency of alloreactive clones was calculated as a percentage of all sequences weighted by copy number. In its TCRdb copy, this immuneACCESS table keeps in-frame sequences only and misses some clones. Where compared with another copy, unresolved V genes explain less than half of these, and the others have no known cause. The D gene and trimming were derived from the DNA, and the V and J assignments and clone size from that table. The sample includes some 120,000 clones, with around 92% observed a single time. More than 0.95% of the sample goes to the ten largest clones.

The CDR3, from cysteine to phenylalanine, totals 12 residues. This entry keeps only the CDR3 DNA: 36 bases, framed from base 1. In the germline V gene (reference sequence), CDR1 corresponds to SEHNR and CDR2 to FQNEAQ. V was cut back by 2 bases and J by 4 bases, leaving a gap of 4 bases between them. Sample time point, as interpreted from the label and publication: cells obtained before transplantation from donor or recipient. CD3+CD4+ and CD3+CD8+ populations were FACS-sorted from unstimulated pre-transplant donor and recipient cells taken from spleen or lymph nodes. About this clone: Its binding antigen is unknown. Base quality data are lacking; no much larger clone is found one base away.

This sequence was found in a human donor who was the organ donor for an intestinal transplant. Sequencing used unstimulated CD8+ T cells sorted from spleen or lymph node cells, obtained before transplant. The sequence joins TRBV7-9 to TRBJ2-3; the D gene is not confidently resolved. The DNA sequence reads TGTGCCAGCAGCTTATGGGCAGATACGCAGTATTTT. This encodes CASSLWADTQYF.